The rows below give T cell receptor beta chains drawn from one sample of a study of blood T cells in healthy people across ages. TCRdb independently ran MiXCR on the 5' RACE reads; one entry per CDR3 protein. The sample holds around 870,000 distinct CDR3 sequences, about 30% seen once. The sequenced material came from blood. The source of these receptors is a woman of 80 years or more in good health. Both conserved end residues are trimmed from each CDR3. D genes are given only for firm matches.

v_call: TRBV29-1; d_call: NA; cdr3_aa: SVEEGDKTDTQY
v_call: TRBV30; d_call: NA; cdr3_aa: AWSVTGTVYGYT
v_call: TRBV7-3; d_call: NA; cdr3_aa: ASSALGASYEQY
v_call: TRBV12-3/TRBV12-4; d_call: TRBD1; cdr3_aa: ASSHQGANYEQY
v_call: TRBV14; d_call: NA; cdr3_aa: ASSHGGPGGYT
v_call: TRBV27; d_call: NA; cdr3_aa: ASRATGRNNQPQH
v_call: TRBV7-9; d_call: NA; cdr3_aa: ASSSPGGQNEKLF
v_call: TRBV20-1; d_call: TRBD1; cdr3_aa: SAPLDRGLGYT
v_call: TRBV7-3; d_call: TRBD2; cdr3_aa: ASSITSGGLYEQY
v_call: TRBV12-3/TRBV12-4; d_call: NA; cdr3_aa: ASRRTGGGADMQY
v_call: TRBV5-1; d_call: TRBD2; cdr3_aa: ASQSRTSGSYEQY
v_call: TRBV7-2; d_call: TRBD1; cdr3_aa: ASSQTGINEKLF
v_call: TRBV6-1; d_call: NA; cdr3_aa: ASSEALGFTEAF
v_call: TRBV14; d_call: TRBD1; cdr3_aa: ASSQALTGRQSPLH
v_call: TRBV12-3/TRBV12-4; d_call: TRBD1; cdr3_aa: ASSFSGQAGKLF
v_call: TRBV20-1; d_call: NA; cdr3_aa: SATGSSNQPQH
v_call: TRBV12-3/TRBV12-4; d_call: NA; cdr3_aa: ASSFTGSTDTQY
v_call: TRBV28; d_call: NA; cdr3_aa: ASSSPGRGADTQY
v_call: TRBV11-2; d_call: NA; cdr3_aa: ASSTGEGTDYGYT
v_call: TRBV7-2; d_call: TRBD1; cdr3_aa: ASSLGGQKTYEQY
v_call: TRBV5-5; d_call: NA; cdr3_aa: ASSTDVDTEAF
v_call: TRBV18; d_call: NA; cdr3_aa: ASSLWGATDTQY
v_call: TRBV7-2; d_call: NA; cdr3_aa: ASSLNPGNQPQH
v_call: TRBV3-1; d_call: NA; cdr3_aa: ASSRGSWGSEKLF
v_call: TRBV30; d_call: TRBD1; cdr3_aa: AWDRTRTGPSYEQY
v_call: TRBV25-1; d_call: TRBD1; cdr3_aa: ASKPGQQNTEAF
v_call: TRBV27; d_call: TRBD1; cdr3_aa: ASSKTGGSYNEQF
v_call: TRBV29-1; d_call: TRBD2; cdr3_aa: SVEGGRGQETQY
v_call: TRBV15; d_call: NA; cdr3_aa: ATSRDFTANEQF
v_call: TRBV7-9; d_call: NA; cdr3_aa: ASSLAQETQF
v_call: TRBV18; d_call: NA; cdr3_aa: ASSRRGAADTQY
v_call: TRBV6-5; d_call: NA; cdr3_aa: ASSTPAPGELF
v_call: TRBV7-9; d_call: NA; cdr3_aa: ASSSFEGRAETQY
v_call: TRBV15; d_call: NA; cdr3_aa: ATSSRNLAGRDTGELF
v_call: TRBV28; d_call: TRBD1; cdr3_aa: AIRDRDAATNEKLF
v_call: TRBV30; d_call: NA; cdr3_aa: AWSVKMIEQY
v_call: TRBV12-3/TRBV12-4; d_call: NA; cdr3_aa: ASRSSMNASGYT
v_call: TRBV29-1; d_call: TRBD2; cdr3_aa: SVRDAGGSLAKNIQY
v_call: TRBV15; d_call: TRBD1; cdr3_aa: ATSRGGGKTGELF
v_call: TRBV7-8; d_call: TRBD1; cdr3_aa: ASSSSLAGTGHNEQF